The next 18 T cell receptor beta chains were all read from a single sample in a study of blood T cell repertoires in COVID-19. The repertoire was sequenced with immunoSEQ multiplex PCR; TCRdb's copy has only in-frame clones and lacks some. The sample has over 400,000 clones, roughly 85% seen once. The sequenced sample consisted of peripheral blood. The source of these receptors is a young woman with active or convalescent COVID-19.

The V gene is TRBV7-9, the J gene TRBJ2-1; 8 positions agree with TRBD2. Unmatched junction bases numbered 6, after V lost 4 bases and J lost 4 bases. Per germline, CDR1 SEHNR and CDR2 FQNEAQ (reference sequence). This CDR3 has 15 residues. CDR3 loop: CASSSPGGSYNEQFF. The CDR3 region has the DNA TGTGCCAGCAGCTCCCCGGGGGGGTCATACAATGAGCAGTTCTTC.

V and J are TRBV11-2 and TRBJ2-5; 10 bases match TRBD2. From germline, CDR1 is SGHAT and CDR2 FQNNGV. The V gene end was trimmed by 3 bases and the J gene end by 5 bases; junction bases not matched to a gene: 9. The CDR3 is 16 amino acids. Written as DNA, the CDR3 is TGTGCCAGCAGCTTCACTACTAGCGGGAAGCGGGAGACCCAGTACTTC. Protein: CASSFTTSGKRETQYF.

The chain employs TRBV6-5 and TRBJ1-6; weak D call: TRBD1 (5 bases). The germline V and J ends were trimmed by 5 bases and 9 bases, with 8 bases remaining between them. Germline-derived CDR1 and CDR2 are MNHEY and SVGAGI. This CDR3 comprises 12 residues. This chain's CDR3 is CASSIGASPLHF. DNA for the CDR3: TGTGCCAGCAGTATAGGGGCTTCACCCCTCCACTTT.

This chain joins TRBV20-1 and TRBJ2-7; weak D call: TRBD1 (6 bases). From germline, CDR1 is DFQATT and CDR2 SNEGSKA (reference sequence). The CDR3 consists of 11 residues. Trimming left V 2 bases short and J 4 bases short, with 6 bases between. CDR3 DNA: TGCAGTGCTAGAACAGGGTACGAGCAGTACTTC. Protein: CSARTGYEQYF.

This chain links TRBV29-1 with TRBJ1-1, with no clear D. Looked up from germline, CDR1 is SQVTM and CDR2 is ANQGSEA. Trimming left V 4 bases short and J 0 bases short, with 18 bases between. The CDR3 is made up of 16 amino acids. This CDR3 reads CSVARGPFNMNTEAFF. CDR3 DNA: TGCAGCGTTGCAAGAGGGCCGTTCAACATGAACACTGAAGCTTTCTTT. Full variable domain (remainder filled in from reference TRBV29-1 and TRBJ1-1): SAVISQKPSRDICQRGTSLTIQCQVDSQVTMMFWYRQQPGQSLTLIATANQGSEATYESGFVIDKFPISRPNLTFSTLTVSNMSPEDSSIYLCSVARGPFNMNTEAFFGQGTRLTVV.

The chain carries TRBV19 and TRBJ1-4; 7 positions agree with TRBD1. V shed 4 bases, J shed 0 bases, and the junction held 2 bases outside the gene matches. The CDR3 has 15 residues. Germline lookup yields CDR1 LNHDA and CDR2 SQIVND (reference sequence). The CDR3 coding sequence is TGTGCCAGTAGTAGCGGGACAGCAACTAATGAAAAACTGTTTTTT. Protein sequence: CASSSGTATNEKLFF. The full variable domain, with the rest looked up from reference TRBV19 and TRBJ1-4, is DGGITQSPKYLFRKEGQNVTLSCEQNLNHDAMYWYRQDPGQGLRLIYYSQIVNDFQKGDIAEGYSVSREKKESFPLTVTSAQKNPTAFYLCASSSGTATNEKLFFGSGTQLSVL.

The chain joins TRBV11-2 to TRBJ1-2, with unresolved D. In germline, CDR1 is SGHAT, CDR2 FQNNGV. V was trimmed by 0 bases and J by 2 bases, leaving 4 bases between them. The CDR3 loop spans 13 amino acids. The CDR3 DNA is TGTGCCAGCAGCTTAGACAGGAACTATGGCTACACCTTC. Protein: CASSLDRNYGYTF.

The chain couples TRBV19 to TRBJ2-1, with D possibly TRBD2 on 6 matching bases. The germline V gene encodes CDR1 LNHDA and CDR2 SQIVND (reference sequence). V lost 8 bases, J lost 4 bases, and 15 bases lay in between. The CDR3 consists of 14 residues. The CDR3 region is CASGLEGMYNEQFF. DNA of the CDR3: TGTGCCAGTGGTTTGGAGGGTATGTACAATGAGCAGTTCTTC.

This clone showed up just once. The V gene is TRBV2, the J gene TRBJ2-3, with D perhaps TRBD2 (5 bases). V was cut by 9 bases and J by 6 bases, with 19 bases left in between. This CDR3 has 14 residues. CDR1 is SNHLY and CDR2 is FYNNEI in the germline V gene. CDR3 nucleotides: TGTGCCAGTGTTAGCCCGTGGAGGCAGGATACGCAGTATTTT. Translating gives CASVSPWRQDTQYF.

This clone was seen a handful of times. The chain combines TRBV4-1 with TRBJ1-5; D is ambiguous. V was shortened by 0 bases and J by 0 bases, with 6 bases between the two germline ends. In germline, CDR1 is MGHRA, CDR2 YSYEKL. The CDR3 has 15 amino acids. CDR3 residues: CASSQEGPSNQPQHF. In DNA form, the CDR3 reads TGCGCCAGCAGCCAAGAGGGCCCTAGCAATCAGCCCCAGCATTTT.

This chain connects TRBV19 to TRBJ2-5, with a possible D match to TRBD2 (7 bases). The CDR3 contains 16 residues. With 4 bases removed from V and 7 bases from J, the gap between germline ends came to 22 bases. Germline CDR1 is LNHDA and CDR2 is SQIVND (reference sequence). In DNA, the CDR3 is TGTGCCAGTAGTACTGGCGGGGGCTTGGGAAGTTGGACCCAGTACTTC. Encoded protein: CASSTGGGLGSWTQYF.

The V gene is TRBV6-4, the J gene TRBJ2-5, with D possibly matching TRBD2 (6 bases). V shed 7 bases and J shed 4 bases, with 16 bases lying between them. CDR1 and CDR2 (germline): MRHNA, SNTAGT. This CDR3 is 14 amino acids long. This CDR3 reads CASIPGVGGETQYF. CDR3 in DNA: TGTGCCAGCATCCCGGGAGTTGGGGGAGAGACCCAGTACTTC.

The chain couples TRBV5-1 to TRBJ1-2; D gene uncertain. The CDR3 runs 14 residues. Germline V CDR1 and CDR2: SGHRS, YFSETQ. The germline V and J ends were trimmed by 0 bases and 4 bases, with 10 bases remaining between them. In nucleotides, the CDR3 is TGCGCCAGCAGCTTGGATGTTGGTAGCTATGGCTACACCTTC. Amino acids: CASSLDVGSYGYTF.

V usage is TRBV7-8 and J usage is TRBJ1-2; a possible D gene is TRBD1 (5 bases). Per germline, CDR1 SGHVS and CDR2 FQNEAQ. The CDR3 has 14 residues. Deletions cut 2 bases from V and 7 bases from J, with 14 bases between. CDR3 sequence reads: CASSLQGGVRGYTF. DNA for the CDR3: TGTGCCAGCAGCTTACAAGGAGGGGTCCGTGGCTACACCTTC.

This chain joins TRBV9 and TRBJ2-1; 10 bases line up with TRBD1. CDR1 and CDR2 (germline): SGDLS, YYNGEE. The CDR3 contains 16 residues. V shed 0 bases and J 9 bases; nucleotides not matched to a gene: 9. This CDR3 reads CASSVGGDRGIGEQFF. CDR3 DNA sequence: TGTGCCAGCAGCGTAGGCGGGGACAGGGGTATAGGTGAGCAGTTCTTC.

The rearrangement joins TRBV7-9 to TRBJ2-3; TRBD2 agrees at 9 bases. CDR1 and CDR2 (germline): SEHNR, FQNEAQ (reference sequence). The V gene end was trimmed by 3 bases and the J gene end by 6 bases; junction bases not matched to a gene: 4. This CDR3 region has 14 residues. The CDR3 loop is CASSLGLAGDTQYF. The CDR3, as DNA: TGTGCCAGCAGCTTGGGACTAGCTGGTGATACGCAGTATTTT.

The V call is TRBV7-9, the J call TRBJ1-2; TRBD1 matches 8 bases. V dropped 3 bases and J dropped 2; count of bases not matched to a gene: 2. CDR1 and CDR2 from the germline V gene are SEHNR and FQNEAQ (reference sequence). The CDR3 loop spans 14 amino acids. The CDR3 reads CASSFGDRNYGYTF. The CDR3 bases are TGTGCCAGCAGCTTCGGGGACAGGAACTATGGCTACACCTTC.

This clone was recorded a few times. This sequence joins TRBV2 and TRBJ2-2; TRBD2 matches at 10 bases. J lost 5 bases, V lost 7 bases, and 7 bases had no gene match. The CDR3 length is 15 residues. Germline V gene lookup returns CDR1 SNHLY and CDR2 FYNNEI. CDR3 sequence (DNA): TGTGCCAGCACTGTCGGGACTAGCGTAACCGGGGAGCTGTTTTTT. It encodes CASTVGTSVTGELFF.